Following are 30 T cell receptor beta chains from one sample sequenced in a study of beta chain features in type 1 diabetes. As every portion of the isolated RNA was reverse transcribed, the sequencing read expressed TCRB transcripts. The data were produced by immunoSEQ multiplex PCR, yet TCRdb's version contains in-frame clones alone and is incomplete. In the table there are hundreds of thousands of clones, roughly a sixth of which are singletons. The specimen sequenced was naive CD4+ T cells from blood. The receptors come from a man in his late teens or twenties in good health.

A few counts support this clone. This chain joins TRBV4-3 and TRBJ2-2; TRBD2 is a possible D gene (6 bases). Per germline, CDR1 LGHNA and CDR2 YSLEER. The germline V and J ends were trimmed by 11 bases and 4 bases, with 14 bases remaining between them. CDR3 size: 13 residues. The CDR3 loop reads CAEGARGTGELFF. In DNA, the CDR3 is TGCGCCGAAGGGGCGCGGGGCACCGGGGAGCTGTTTTTT.

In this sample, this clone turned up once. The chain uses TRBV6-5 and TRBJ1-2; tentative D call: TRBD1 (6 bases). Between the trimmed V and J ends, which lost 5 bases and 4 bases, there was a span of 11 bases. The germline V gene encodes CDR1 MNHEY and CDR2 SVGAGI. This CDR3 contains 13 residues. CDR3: CASSERQAYGYTF. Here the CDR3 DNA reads TGTGCCAGCAGTGAACGACAGGCCTATGGCTACACCTTC.

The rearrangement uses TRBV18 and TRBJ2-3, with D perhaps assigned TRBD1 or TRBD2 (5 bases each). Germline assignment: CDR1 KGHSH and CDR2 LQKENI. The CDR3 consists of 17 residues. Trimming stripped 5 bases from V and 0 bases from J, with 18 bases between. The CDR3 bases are TGTGCCAGCTCATCCCGGTGGGGGTCCTCCAGCACAGATACGCAGTATTTT. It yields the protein CASSSRWGSSSTDTQYF.

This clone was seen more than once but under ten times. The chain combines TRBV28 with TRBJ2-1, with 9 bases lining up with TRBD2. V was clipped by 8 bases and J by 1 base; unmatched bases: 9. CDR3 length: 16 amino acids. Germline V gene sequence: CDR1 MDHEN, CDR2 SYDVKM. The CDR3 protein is CASASGRPTSYNEQFF. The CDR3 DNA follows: TGTGCCAGCGCCAGCGGGAGGCCTACGTCCTACAATGAGCAGTTCTTC.

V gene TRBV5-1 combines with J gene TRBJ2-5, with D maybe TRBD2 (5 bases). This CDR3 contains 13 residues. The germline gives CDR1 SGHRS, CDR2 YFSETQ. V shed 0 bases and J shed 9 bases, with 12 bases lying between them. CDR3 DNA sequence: TGCGCCAGCAGCTTGGGAGGGTCCGTGGCCCAGTACTTC. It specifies CASSLGGSVAQYF.

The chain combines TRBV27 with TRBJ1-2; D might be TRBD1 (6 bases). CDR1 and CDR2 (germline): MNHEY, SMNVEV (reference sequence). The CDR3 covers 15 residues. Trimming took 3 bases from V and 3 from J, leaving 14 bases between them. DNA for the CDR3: TGTGCCAGCAGTTTGACGGGGGCGGGTTACTATGGCTACACCTTC. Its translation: CASSLTGAGYYGYTF.

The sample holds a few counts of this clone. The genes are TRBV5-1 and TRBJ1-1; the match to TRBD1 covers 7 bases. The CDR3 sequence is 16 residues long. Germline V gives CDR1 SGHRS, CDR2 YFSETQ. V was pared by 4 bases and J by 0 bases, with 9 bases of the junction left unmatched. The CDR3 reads CASSLSPQGLNTEAFF. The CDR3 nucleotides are TGCGCCAGCAGCCTGAGCCCACAGGGGCTGAACACTGAAGCTTTCTTT.

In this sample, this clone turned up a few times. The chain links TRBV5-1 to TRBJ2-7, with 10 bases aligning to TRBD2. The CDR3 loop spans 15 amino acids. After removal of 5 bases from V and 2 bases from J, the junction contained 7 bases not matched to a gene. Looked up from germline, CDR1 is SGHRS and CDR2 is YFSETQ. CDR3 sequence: CASSIQTSGAYEQYF. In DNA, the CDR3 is TGCGCCAGCAGTATACAAACTAGCGGGGCCTACGAGCAGTACTTC.

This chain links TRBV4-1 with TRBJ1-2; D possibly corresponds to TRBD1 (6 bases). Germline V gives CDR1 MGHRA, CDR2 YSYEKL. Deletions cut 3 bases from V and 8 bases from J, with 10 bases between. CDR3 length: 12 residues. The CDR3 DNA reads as TGCGCCAGCAGCCAGGACAGTTTCGGCTACACCTTC. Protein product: CASSQDSFGYTF.

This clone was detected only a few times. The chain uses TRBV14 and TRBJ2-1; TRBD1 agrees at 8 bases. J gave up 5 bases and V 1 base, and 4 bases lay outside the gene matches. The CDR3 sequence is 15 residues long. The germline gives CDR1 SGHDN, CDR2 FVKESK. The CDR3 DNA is TGTGCCAGCAGCCAAGCCGGGACAGGCAACAATGAGCAGTTCTTC. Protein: CASSQAGTGNNEQFF.

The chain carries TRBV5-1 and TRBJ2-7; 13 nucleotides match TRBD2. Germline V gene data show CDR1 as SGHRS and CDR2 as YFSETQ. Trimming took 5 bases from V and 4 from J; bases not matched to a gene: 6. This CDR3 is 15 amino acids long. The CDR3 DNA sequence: TGCGCCAGCAGTTATCGGACTAGCGGGAGTTACGAGCAGTACTTC. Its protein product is CASSYRTSGSYEQYF.

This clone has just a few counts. The CDR3 spells CASSVGPGQGQETQYF. The CDR3 coding sequence is TGTGCCAGCAGTGTGGGTCCGGGACAGGGACAAGAGACCCAGTACTTC. The chain carries TRBV2 and TRBJ2-5; TRBD1 matches 9 bases. V lost 4 bases to trimming and J lost 2 bases; unmatched junction nucleotides: 8. Germline V lookup: CDR1 SNHLY, CDR2 FYNNEI. The CDR3 is made up of 16 amino acids. The full variable domain, in which reference TRBV2 and TRBJ2-5 provide the parts outside the CDR3, is EPEVTQTPSHQVTQMGQEVILRCVPISNHLYFYWYRQILGQKVEFLVSFYNNEISEKSEIFDDQFSVERPDGSNFTLKIRSTKLEDSAMYFCASSVGPGQGQETQYFGPGTRLLVL.

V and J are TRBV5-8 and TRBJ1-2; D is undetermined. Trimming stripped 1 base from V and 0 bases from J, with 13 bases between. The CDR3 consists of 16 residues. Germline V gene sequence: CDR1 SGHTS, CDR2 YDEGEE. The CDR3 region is CASSLTVFQTNYGYTF. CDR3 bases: TGTGCCAGCAGCTTGACAGTGTTCCAAACTAACTATGGCTACACCTTC.

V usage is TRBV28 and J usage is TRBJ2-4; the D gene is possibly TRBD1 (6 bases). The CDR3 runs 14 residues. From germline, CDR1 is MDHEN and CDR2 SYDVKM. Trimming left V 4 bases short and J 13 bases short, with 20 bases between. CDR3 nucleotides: TGTGCCAGCAGTTCATTTAGAGGGACAACCCGACAGTACTTC. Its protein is CASSSFRGTTRQYF.

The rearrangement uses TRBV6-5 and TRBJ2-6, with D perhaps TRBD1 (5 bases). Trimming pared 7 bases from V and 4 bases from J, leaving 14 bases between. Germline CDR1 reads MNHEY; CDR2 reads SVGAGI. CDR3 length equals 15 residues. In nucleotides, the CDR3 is TGTGCCAGCACGCCAGGGATGGAAGGGGCCAACGTCCTGACTTTC. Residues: CASTPGMEGANVLTF.

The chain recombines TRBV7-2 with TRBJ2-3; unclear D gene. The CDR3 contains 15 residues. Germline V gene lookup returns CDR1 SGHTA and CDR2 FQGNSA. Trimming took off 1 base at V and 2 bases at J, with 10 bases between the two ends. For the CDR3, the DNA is TGTGCCAGCAGCTTAGACGCGCCCCTCACAGATACGCAGTATTTT. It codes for CASSLDAPLTDTQYF.

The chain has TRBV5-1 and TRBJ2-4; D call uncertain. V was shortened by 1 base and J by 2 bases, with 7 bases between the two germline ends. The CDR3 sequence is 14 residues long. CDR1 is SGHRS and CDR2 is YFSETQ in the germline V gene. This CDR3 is CASSLSTSKNIQYF. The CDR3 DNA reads TGCGCCAGCAGCTTGTCCACCTCCAAAAACATTCAGTACTTC.

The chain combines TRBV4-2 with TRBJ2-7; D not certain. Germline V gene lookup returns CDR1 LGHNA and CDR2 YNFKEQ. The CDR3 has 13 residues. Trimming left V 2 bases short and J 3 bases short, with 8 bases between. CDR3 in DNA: TGTGCCAGCAGCCAATTCGAGGACTACGAGCAGTACTTC. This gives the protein CASSQFEDYEQYF.

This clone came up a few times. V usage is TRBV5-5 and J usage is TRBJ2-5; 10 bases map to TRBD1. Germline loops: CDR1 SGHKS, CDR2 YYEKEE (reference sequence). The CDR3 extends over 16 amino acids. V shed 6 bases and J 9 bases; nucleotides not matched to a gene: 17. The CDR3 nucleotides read TGTGCCAGCACCCTTTCACAGGACAGGGGGTTCCGGGCCCAGTACTTC. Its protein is CASTLSQDRGFRAQYF. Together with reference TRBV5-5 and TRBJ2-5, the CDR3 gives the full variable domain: DAGVTQSPTHLIKTRGQQVTLRCSPISGHKSVSWYQQVLGQGPQFIFQYYEKEERGRGNFPDRFSARQFPNYSSELNVNALLLGDSALYLCASTLSQDRGFRAQYFGPGTRLLVL.

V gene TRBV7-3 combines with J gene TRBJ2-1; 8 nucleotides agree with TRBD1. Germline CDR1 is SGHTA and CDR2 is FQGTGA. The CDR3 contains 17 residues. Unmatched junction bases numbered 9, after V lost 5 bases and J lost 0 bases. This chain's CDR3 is CASSPHDQGASYNEQFF. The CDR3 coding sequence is TGTGCCAGCAGCCCCCATGACCAGGGGGCCTCCTACAATGAGCAGTTCTTC. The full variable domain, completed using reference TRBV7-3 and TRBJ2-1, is GAGVSQTPSNKVTEKGKYVELRCDPISGHTALYWYRQSLGQGPEFLIYFQGTGAADDSGLPNDRFFAVRPEGSVSTLKIQRTERGDSAVYLCASSPHDQGASYNEQFFGPGTRLTVL.

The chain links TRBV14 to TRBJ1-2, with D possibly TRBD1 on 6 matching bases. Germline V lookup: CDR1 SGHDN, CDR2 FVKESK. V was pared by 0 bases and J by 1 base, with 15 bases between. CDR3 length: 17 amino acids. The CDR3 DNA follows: TGTGCCAGCAGCCAAGAATTGGGGGCGACAATTAACTATGGCTACACCTTC. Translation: CASSQELGATINYGYTF.

CDR3 region: CASNAAPVNTEAFF. The DNA of the CDR3 is TGCGCCAGCAATGCCGCCCCAGTGAACACTGAAGCTTTCTTT. V is TRBV5-1 and J is TRBJ1-1; D not resolved. Germline values: CDR1 SGHRS, CDR2 YFSETQ. V was shortened by 6 bases and J by 0 bases, with 12 bases between the two germline ends. This CDR3 has 14 amino acids.

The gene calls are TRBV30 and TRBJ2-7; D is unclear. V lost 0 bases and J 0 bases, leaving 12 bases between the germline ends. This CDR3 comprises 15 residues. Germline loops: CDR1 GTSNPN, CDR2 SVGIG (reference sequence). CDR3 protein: CAWSVGPPSSYEQYF. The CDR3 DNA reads TGTGCCTGGAGTGTAGGTCCACCAAGCTCCTACGAGCAGTACTTC.

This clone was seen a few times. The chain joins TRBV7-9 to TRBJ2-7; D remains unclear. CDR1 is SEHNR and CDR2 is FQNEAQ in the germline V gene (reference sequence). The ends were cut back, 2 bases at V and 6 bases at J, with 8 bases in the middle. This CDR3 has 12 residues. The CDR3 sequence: CASSLLSSEQYF. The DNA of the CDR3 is TGTGCCAGCAGCTTACTTAGTAGCGAGCAGTACTTC.

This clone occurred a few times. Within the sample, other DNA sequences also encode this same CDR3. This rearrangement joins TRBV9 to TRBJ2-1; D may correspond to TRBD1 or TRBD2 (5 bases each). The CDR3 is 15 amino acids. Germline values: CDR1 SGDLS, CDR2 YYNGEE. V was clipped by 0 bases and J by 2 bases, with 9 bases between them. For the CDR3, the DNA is TGTGCCAGCAGCGTAGGGGGGACCACCTACAATGAGCAGTTCTTC. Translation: CASSVGGTTYNEQFF.

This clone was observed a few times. The CDR3 loop is CASSVAGGGSPYEQYF. The CDR3 region has the DNA TGTGCCAGCAGCGTAGCTGGTGGGGGGAGCCCCTACGAGCAGTACTTC. The chain couples TRBV9 to TRBJ2-7; D possibly corresponds to TRBD2 (6 bases). Germline V gene sequence: CDR1 SGDLS, CDR2 YYNGEE. V lost 0 bases and J lost 2, with 15 bases in between. The CDR3 loop spans 16 amino acids.

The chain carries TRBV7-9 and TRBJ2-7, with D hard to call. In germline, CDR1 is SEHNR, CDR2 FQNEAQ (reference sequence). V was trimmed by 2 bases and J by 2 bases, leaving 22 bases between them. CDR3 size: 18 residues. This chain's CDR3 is CASSLNQVPGLLTYEQYF. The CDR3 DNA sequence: TGTGCCAGCAGCTTAAATCAGGTCCCGGGTCTTCTTACCTACGAGCAGTACTTC.

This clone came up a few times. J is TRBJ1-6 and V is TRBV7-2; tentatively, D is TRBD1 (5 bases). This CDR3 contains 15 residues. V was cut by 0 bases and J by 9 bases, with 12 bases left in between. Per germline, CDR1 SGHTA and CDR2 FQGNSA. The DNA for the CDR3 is TGTGCCAGCAGCTTAGCAGGGGCCATAGGTTCACCCCTCCACTTT. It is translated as CASSLAGAIGSPLHF.

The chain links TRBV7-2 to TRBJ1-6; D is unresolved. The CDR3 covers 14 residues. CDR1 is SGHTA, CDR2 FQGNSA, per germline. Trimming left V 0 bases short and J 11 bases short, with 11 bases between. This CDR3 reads CASSLAQRPTPLHF. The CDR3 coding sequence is TGTGCCAGCAGCTTAGCGCAAAGACCAACACCCCTCCACTTT.

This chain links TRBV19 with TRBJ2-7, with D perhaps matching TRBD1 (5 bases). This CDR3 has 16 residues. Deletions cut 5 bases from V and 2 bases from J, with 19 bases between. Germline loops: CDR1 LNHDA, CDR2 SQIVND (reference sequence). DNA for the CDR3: TGTGCCAGTAGTCCCCACCCGGACAAAAGAACCTACGAGCAGTACTTC. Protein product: CASSPHPDKRTYEQYF.